This T cell receptor beta chain was sequenced for a study of blood T cells in healthy people across ages. The wider study: Template switching retrieved approximately one barcoded beta molecule for each two T cells.

A sample-barcoded 5' primer and a J-beta primer mix were used in a second PCR of roughly 7 to 11 cycles. TCRdb called the 5' RACE reads again in MiXCR, with one record for every CDR3 protein. Of approximately 810,000 distinct CDR3 sequences listed, roughly 35% were seen once; the top ten hold 10% to 15%. Findings of the study overall: Per million T cells, the diversity of TCR beta decreased roughly linearly as age advanced.

To note about this clonotype: What it binds is unknown. This clone may be a read error of a much larger clone one base away.

The origin of this receptor is a man aged 18 to 35 in good health. Material for sequencing was blood.

The CDR3, as DNA: TGCAGTGCCGAAAGAGGCTCTCGGGGCGATGGCTACACCTTC. This encodes CSAERGSRGDGYTF. The chain couples TRBV20-1 to TRBJ1-2; D is perhaps TRBD1 (5 bases). Germline V lookup: CDR1 DFQATT, CDR2 SNEGSKA (reference sequence). V gave up 6 bases and J gave up 6 bases, with 20 bases separating them. CDR3 length equals 14 residues.